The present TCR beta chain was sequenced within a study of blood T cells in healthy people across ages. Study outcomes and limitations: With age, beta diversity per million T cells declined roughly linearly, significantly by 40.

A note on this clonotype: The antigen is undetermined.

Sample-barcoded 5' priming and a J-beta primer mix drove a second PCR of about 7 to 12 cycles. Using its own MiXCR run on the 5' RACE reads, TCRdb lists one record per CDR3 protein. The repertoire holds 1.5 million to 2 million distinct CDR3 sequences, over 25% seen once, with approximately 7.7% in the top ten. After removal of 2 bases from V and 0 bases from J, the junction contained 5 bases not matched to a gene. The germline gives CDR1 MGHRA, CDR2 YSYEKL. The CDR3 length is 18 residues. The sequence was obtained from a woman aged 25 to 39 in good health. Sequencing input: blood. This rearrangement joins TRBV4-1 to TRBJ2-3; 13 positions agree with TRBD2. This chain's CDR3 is CASSQHGTSGASTDTQYF. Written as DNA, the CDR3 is TGCGCCAGCAGCCAACACGGGACTAGCGGGGCTAGCACAGATACGCAGTATTTT.